This entry lists 30 T cell receptor beta chains sequenced from one sample in a study of T-cell memory formation after mild COVID-19 (dated by TCRdb to the early 2020s). The library relied on 5' RACE. TCRdb records Illumina NovaSeq 6000 as the sequencer. TCRdb reprocessed the public reads (quality trimming at Q25 with fastp, clone calling with MiXCR) and kept in-frame beta chains. Rows with a matching CDR3 protein are joined into one entry that keeps the most common DNA and genes. Recorded for this sample are a few hundred thousand distinct CDR3 sequences; under 8.5% of them occurred a single time. The ten largest clones take up about 20% of the sample. The material sequenced was PBMCs or a T cell subset sorted from them (not recorded which). The receptors come from a man aged 18 to 30 who had mild COVID-19 (a few samples of this study predate the infection). The sample titles of this study are shuffled in the database, so cell type and time point are left out; the donor was told from shared clones.

The chain is built from TRBV4-2 and TRBJ2-7; D possibly uses TRBD1 or TRBD2 (6 bases each). Deletions cut 4 bases from V and 6 bases from J, with 13 bases between. CDR3 length equals 13 residues. Germline CDR1 LGHNA, CDR2 YNFKEQ. As DNA, the CDR3 is TGTGCCAGCAGCCCAAAAGGGGGGTCCGAGCAGTACTTC. Translated: CASSPKGGSEQYF.

The V and J genes are TRBV6-2 or TRBV6-3 and TRBJ2-6; 8 bases agree with TRBD1. The CDR3 consists of 18 residues. Germline CDR1 MNHEY, CDR2 SVGEGT. The V segment lost 6 bases and the J segment 0 bases; nucleotides outside the gene matches: 10. CDR3 nucleotides: TGTGCCAGCAGCCAGGGACAGGAAAAACGCTCTGGGGCCAACGTCCTGACTTTC. The encoded protein is CASSQGQEKRSGANVLTF.

DNA for the CDR3: TGCGCCAGCAGATCCGTACGGGGTTACTATGGCTACACCTTC. Amino acids: CASRSVRGYYGYTF. The rearrangement uses TRBV23-1 and TRBJ1-2, with D unresolved. TRBV23-1 carries the ORF label, with uncertain function. The CDR3 runs to 14 residues. The ends were cut back, 6 bases at V and 3 bases at J, with 14 bases in the middle.

The chain uses TRBV24-1 and TRBJ1-6; D is uncertain. V was trimmed by 0 bases and J by 0 bases, leaving 14 bases between them. The length of the CDR3 is 19 residues. The germline V gene has CDR1 KGHDR and CDR2 SFDVKD. Written as DNA, the CDR3 is TGTGCCACCAGTGATTTGCCGACCAGAGTCAGCTCCTATAATTCACCCCTCCACTTT. It translates to CATSDLPTRVSSYNSPLHF.

The J gene is TRBJ2-7, the V gene TRBV12-3 or TRBV12-4; no firm D call. The CDR3 totals 12 residues. Deletions cut 3 bases from V and 6 bases from J, with 9 bases between. The CDR3: CASSFIGLEQYV. CDR3 sequence (DNA): TGTGCCAGCAGTTTTATAGGGCTCGAGCAGTACGTC.

J is TRBJ2-1 and V is TRBV5-6, with D unclear. The CDR3 extends over 13 amino acids. V gave up 5 bases and J gave up 6 bases, with 12 bases separating them. The V gene's germline CDR1 is SGHDT and CDR2 YYEEEE. The CDR3 loop is CASSHNIVNEQFF. CDR3 coding DNA: TGTGCCAGCAGTCACAATATTGTCAATGAGCAGTTCTTC.

This chain links TRBV6-1 with TRBJ2-5, with 8 bases matching TRBD2. The CDR3 totals 15 residues. Germline CDR1 is MNHNS and CDR2 is SASEGT. The J segment lost 4 bases and the V segment lost 1 base, leaving 5 bases of the junction unmatched. The CDR3 is CASSEGPGRGETQYF. The CDR3 nucleotides read TGTGCCAGCAGTGAAGGCCCCGGGAGGGGAGAGACCCAGTACTTC.

As DNA, the CDR3 is TGTGCCAGCACGGGAATCGATTACACCGGGGAGCTGTTTTTT. Its translation is CASTGIDYTGELFF. V usage is TRBV28 and J usage is TRBJ2-2, with D tentatively TRBD2 (5 bases). Trimming pared 7 bases from V and 3 bases from J, leaving 12 bases between. The CDR3 is 14 amino acids. Germline CDR1 is MDHEN and CDR2 is SYDVKM.

This clonotype was detected only a few times. The V gene is TRBV7-3, the J gene TRBJ2-5, with TRBD2 matching over 8 bases. V shed 5 bases, J shed 5 bases, and the junction held 10 bases outside the gene matches. CDR3 length: 15 amino acids. Germline lookup yields CDR1 SGHTA and CDR2 FQGTGA. CDR3: CASSLRTSPRETQYF. The CDR3 DNA sequence: TGTGCCAGCAGCCTAAGGACTAGCCCTCGGGAGACCCAGTACTTC.

The rearrangement uses TRBV12-3 or TRBV12-4 and TRBJ2-7; D may be TRBD2 (5 bases). Trimming removed 1 base at V and 5 bases at J, with 12 bases between. The CDR3 has 14 amino acids. The CDR3 sequence is CASSLGLTRNEQYV. The CDR3 DNA reads TGTGCCAGCAGTTTAGGGCTTACTAGAAACGAGCAGTACGTC.

This sequence joins TRBV12-3 or TRBV12-4 and TRBJ1-5; TRBD1 is a possible D gene (5 bases). Trimming removed 1 base at V and 5 bases at J, with 9 bases between. The CDR3 loop spans 14 amino acids. DNA for the CDR3: TGTGCCAGCAGTTTAGTGGGGGATCATCAGCCCCAGCATTTT. The encoded protein is CASSLVGDHQPQHF.

This clonotype was seen only a few times. The chain has TRBV28 and TRBJ2-3; 10 bases match TRBD2. Losses at the gene ends were 2 bases for V and 2 bases for J; bases not matched to a gene: 4. This CDR3 region has 16 residues. Germline CDR1 reads MDHEN; CDR2 reads SYDVKM. The CDR3 DNA reads as TGTGCCAGCAGTTTAGGTCTAGCGGGGGACACAGATACGCAGTATTTT. Residues: CASSLGLAGDTDTQYF.

There are many counts of this clonotype. V and J are TRBV3-1 and TRBJ1-6; D not resolved. The CDR3 covers 14 residues. The V end lost 3 bases, the J end lost 3 bases, and 6 bases lay between the germline ends. Germline-derived CDR1 and CDR2 are LGHDT and YNNKEL (reference sequence). CDR3 loop: CASSHAGYNSPLHF. The CDR3 DNA reads as TGTGCCAGCAGCCATGCGGGCTATAATTCACCCCTCCACTTT.

This clonotype has just a few counts. V gene TRBV9 combines with J gene TRBJ2-5, with 8 bases matching TRBD1. CDR3 length: 15 residues. The V gene's germline CDR1 is SGDLS and CDR2 YYNGEE. V dropped 3 bases and J dropped 4; count of bases not matched to a gene: 8. CDR3 region: CASSDRGVQGETQYF. The CDR3 DNA reads as TGTGCCAGCAGCGACAGGGGGGTCCAGGGAGAGACCCAGTACTTC.

This clonotype was observed a few times. The chain couples TRBV29-1 to TRBJ1-1, with 8 bases lining up with TRBD1. The CDR3 sequence is 15 residues long. Germline lookup yields CDR1 SQVTM and CDR2 ANQGSEA. The V segment lost 0 bases and the J segment 5 bases; nucleotides outside the gene matches: 8. The CDR3 coding sequence is TGCAGCGTTGAAGATCCAGGGGGCGCTGGTACTGAAGCTTTCTTT. Amino acid sequence: CSVEDPGGAGTEAFF.

V gene TRBV28 combines with J gene TRBJ2-2; D gene uncertain. Looked up from germline, CDR1 is MDHEN and CDR2 is SYDVKM. With 6 bases removed from V and 7 bases from J, the gap between germline ends came to 12 bases. This CDR3 contains 13 residues. The CDR3 sequence is CASSGQPNGELFF. In DNA form, the CDR3 reads TGTGCCAGCAGCGGTCAACCCAACGGGGAGCTGTTTTTT.

This sequence joins TRBV20-1 and TRBJ2-7; D ambiguous. Germline CDR1 is DFQATT and CDR2 is SNEGSKA (reference sequence). V lost 6 bases, J lost 4 bases, and 16 bases lay in between. The CDR3 is 13 amino acids. CDR3 bases: TGCAGTGCCCTCCACCCAGTGCTATACGAGCAGTACGTC. Translated: CSALHPVLYEQYV.

This clonotype was counted a few times. V gene TRBV7-2 combines with J gene TRBJ1-5; D ambiguous. The V gene lost 0 bases and the J gene lost 9 bases, with 15 bases spanning the gap. Germline-derived CDR1 and CDR2 are SGHTA and FQGNSA. The CDR3 has 15 amino acids. CDR3 sequence reads: CASSLAVGAGGPQHF. CDR3 sequence (DNA): TGTGCCAGCAGCTTAGCGGTCGGCGCTGGAGGGCCCCAGCATTTT.

In the case of this clonotype: A single base separates this from a much larger clone, so it may be a read error. The chain recombines TRBV12-3 or TRBV12-4 with TRBJ1-1; a weak D match, TRBD1 (5 bases). This CDR3 spans 14 amino acids. DNA of the CDR3: TGTGACAGCAGTCCTATACAGGTGGCAAGAGAAGCTTTCTTT. Translated: CDSSPIQVAREAFF.

This clonotype has ten or more counts. The chain employs TRBV5-6 and TRBJ1-2; D remains ambiguous. The CDR3 contains 14 residues. Germline lookup yields CDR1 SGHDT and CDR2 YYEEEE. V dropped 1 base and J dropped 0 bases, with 7 bases sitting between them. This CDR3 reads CASSLSGANYGYTF. The CDR3 DNA reads TGTGCCAGCAGCTTGAGTGGGGCTAACTATGGCTACACCTTC.

This clonotype appeared a few times. CDR3: CASSSSGGPDTQYF. CDR3 bases: TGTGCCAGCAGCTCTAGCGGGGGCCCCGATACGCAGTATTTT. The V and J genes are TRBV11-1 and TRBJ2-3; the match to TRBD2 covers 10 bases. Germline V gene data show CDR1 as SGHAT and CDR2 as FQDESV (reference sequence). J lost 6 bases, V lost 4 bases, and 4 bases had no gene match. This CDR3 region has 14 residues.

Only a few counts were recorded for this clonotype. The chain uses TRBV27 and TRBJ2-7, with D hard to call. V shed 5 bases and J shed 4 bases, with 6 bases lying between them. Germline values: CDR1 MNHEY, CDR2 SMNVEV (reference sequence). The CDR3 is made up of 11 amino acids. The DNA for the CDR3 is TGTGCCAGCAGTGCAAAGTACGAGCAGTACTTC. Its protein is CASSAKYEQYF.

The chain links TRBV5-6 to TRBJ2-3; D is possibly TRBD2 (6 bases). This CDR3 has 15 amino acids. CDR1 SGHDT and CDR2 YYEEEE come from the germline V gene. V was cut by 0 bases and J by 5 bases, with 13 bases left in between. The CDR3 is CASSLAPPGLDTQYF. Written as DNA, the CDR3 is TGTGCCAGCAGCTTGGCCCCTCCGGGACTAGATACGCAGTATTTT.

In this sample, this clonotype turned up a few times. The CDR3 DNA follows: TGTGCCAGCAGCTTATGGCGGGGGGGATACGAGCAGTACGTC. Translated: CASSLWRGGYEQYV. The V call is TRBV7-8, the J call TRBJ2-7; 9 bases fit TRBD2. Per the germline V gene, CDR1 is SGHVS and CDR2 is FQNEAQ. The J segment lost 4 bases and the V segment lost 2 bases, leaving 3 bases of the junction unmatched. The CDR3 runs 14 residues.

The rearrangement uses TRBV2 and TRBJ2-7; tentative D call: TRBD1 (5 bases). This CDR3 contains 14 residues. Germline V gene sequence: CDR1 SNHLY, CDR2 FYNNEI. V was clipped by 3 bases and J by 0 bases, with 9 bases between them. The CDR3: CASSEQGLSYEQYV. Written as DNA, the CDR3 is TGTGCCAGCAGTGAGCAGGGTCTCTCCTACGAGCAGTACGTC.

This clonotype was found a few times. The V and J genes are TRBV9 and TRBJ1-5, with D possibly being TRBD1 (5 bases). V gave up 5 bases and J gave up 0 bases, with 9 bases separating them. Germline CDR1 SGDLS, CDR2 YYNGEE. CDR3 size: 14 residues. Written as DNA, the CDR3 is TGTGCCAGCAGTGCAGGGAATAGCAATCAGCCCCAGCATTTT. Translating it yields CASSAGNSNQPQHF.

This clonotype occurred a few times. The chain has TRBV20-1 and TRBJ2-7; either TRBD1 or TRBD2 may fit D (6 bases each). CDR3 length: 14 amino acids. Germline CDR1 DFQATT, CDR2 SNEGSKA (reference sequence). Trimming pared 0 bases from V and 3 bases from J, leaving 12 bases between. DNA for the CDR3: TGCAGTGCTAGAGAACGGGGGCGCATCTACGAGCAGTACTTC. This translates into CSARERGRIYEQYF.

This clonotype was detected only a few times. The chain uses TRBV7-9 and TRBJ2-2; D is possibly TRBD2 (6 bases). The germline V gene encodes CDR1 SEHNR and CDR2 FQNEAQ (reference sequence). Between the trimmed V and J ends, which lost 6 bases and 0 bases, there was a span of 11 bases. The CDR3 runs 15 residues. The CDR3 protein is CASSPGLANTGELFF. In nucleotides, the CDR3 is TGTGCCAGCAGTCCGGGACTCGCGAACACCGGGGAGCTGTTTTTT. The full variable domain, its missing parts supplied by reference TRBV7-9 and TRBJ2-2, is DTGVSQNPRHKITKRGQNVTFRCDPISEHNRLYWYRQTLGQGPEFLTYFQNEAQLEKSRLLSDRFSAERPKGSFSTLEIQRTEQGDSAMYLCASSPGLANTGELFFGEGSRLTVL.

In this sample, this clonotype turned up a few times. CDR3 in amino acids: CASSLSGLGNQPQHF. In DNA form, the CDR3 reads TGTGCCAGCAGTTTATCGGGCCTGGGGAATCAGCCCCAGCATTTT. V gene TRBV27 combines with J gene TRBJ1-5; no definite D call. Deletions cut 0 bases from V and 4 bases from J, with 10 bases between. Per the germline V gene, CDR1 is MNHEY and CDR2 is SMNVEV (reference sequence). The CDR3 runs to 15 residues.

This clonotype was seen more than once but under ten times. The J gene is TRBJ2-7, the V gene TRBV7-9; possible D gene TRBD2, 5 bases. Germline V lookup: CDR1 SEHNR, CDR2 FQNEAQ (reference sequence). CDR3 length equals 14 residues. The V end was cut by 5 bases, the J end by 3 bases, with 14 bases between. CDR3 sequence (DNA): TGTGCCAGCAGCGCCAGTTGGGCGGGCTACGAGCAGTACTTC. Amino acid sequence: CASSASWAGYEQYF.